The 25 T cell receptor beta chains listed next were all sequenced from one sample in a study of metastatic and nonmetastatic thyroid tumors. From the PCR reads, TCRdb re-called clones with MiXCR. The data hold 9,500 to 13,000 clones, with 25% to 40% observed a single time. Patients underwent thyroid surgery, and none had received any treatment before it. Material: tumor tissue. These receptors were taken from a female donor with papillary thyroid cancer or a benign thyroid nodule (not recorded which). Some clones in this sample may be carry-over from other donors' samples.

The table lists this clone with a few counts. CDR3 coding DNA: TGTGCCACCACAGGGGCCTCTGGAAACACCATATATTTT. This translates into CATTGASGNTIYF. The chain combines TRBV6-1 with TRBJ1-3; 7 bases agree with TRBD1. CDR1 is MNHNS and CDR2 is SASEGT in the germline V gene. The CDR3 loop spans 13 amino acids. The junction had 3 bases not matched to a gene; V was cut back by 10 bases and J by 0 bases.

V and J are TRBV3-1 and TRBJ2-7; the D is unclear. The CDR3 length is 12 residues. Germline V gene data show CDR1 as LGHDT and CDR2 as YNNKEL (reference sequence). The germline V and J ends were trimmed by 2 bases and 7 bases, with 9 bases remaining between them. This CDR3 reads CASSQTTREQYF. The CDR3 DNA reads TGTGCCAGCAGCCAAACTACTCGGGAGCAGTACTTC.

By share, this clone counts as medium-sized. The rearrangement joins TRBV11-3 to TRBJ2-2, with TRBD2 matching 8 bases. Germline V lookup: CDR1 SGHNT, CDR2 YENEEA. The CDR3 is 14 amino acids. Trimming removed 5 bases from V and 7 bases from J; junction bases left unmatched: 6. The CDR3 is CASSPGTSRGELFF. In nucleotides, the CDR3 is TGTGCCAGCAGCCCCGGGACTAGTCGCGGGGAGCTGTTTTTT.

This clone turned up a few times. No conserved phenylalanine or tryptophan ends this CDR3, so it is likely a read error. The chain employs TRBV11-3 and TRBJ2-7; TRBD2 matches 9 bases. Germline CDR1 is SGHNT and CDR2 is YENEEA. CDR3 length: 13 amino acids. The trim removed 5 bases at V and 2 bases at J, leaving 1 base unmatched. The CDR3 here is CASSAGGPYEQYL. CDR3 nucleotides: TGTGCCAGCAGCGCGGGAGGGCCCTACGAGCAGTACCTC.

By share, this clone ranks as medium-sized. CDR3 loop: CASSNAGGKETQYF. CDR3 nucleotides: TGTGCCAGCTCAAACGCGGGAGGGAAAGAGACCCAGTACTTC. This chain links TRBV18 with TRBJ2-5; the match to TRBD2 covers 9 bases. Germline V gives CDR1 KGHSH, CDR2 LQKENI. V dropped 5 bases and J dropped 3; count of bases not matched to a gene: 4. The CDR3 runs 14 residues.

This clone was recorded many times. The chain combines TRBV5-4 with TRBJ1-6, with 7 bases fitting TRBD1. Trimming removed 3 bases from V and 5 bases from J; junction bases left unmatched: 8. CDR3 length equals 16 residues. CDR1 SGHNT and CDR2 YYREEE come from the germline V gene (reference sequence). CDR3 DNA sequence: TGTGCCAGCAGCTGGACAGGAGGGAAAAATAATTCACCCCTCCACTTT. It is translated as CASSWTGGKNNSPLHF.

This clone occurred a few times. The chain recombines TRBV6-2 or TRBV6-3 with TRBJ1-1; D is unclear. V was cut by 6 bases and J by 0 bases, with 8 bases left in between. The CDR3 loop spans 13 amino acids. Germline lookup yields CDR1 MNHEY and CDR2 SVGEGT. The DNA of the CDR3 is TGTGCCAGCAGGGACCCGCTGAACACTGAAGCTTTCTTT. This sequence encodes CASRDPLNTEAFF.

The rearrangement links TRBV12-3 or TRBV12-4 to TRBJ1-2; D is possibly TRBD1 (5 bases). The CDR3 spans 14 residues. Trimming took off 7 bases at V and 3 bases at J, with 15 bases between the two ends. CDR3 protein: CASTLQVCDYGYTF. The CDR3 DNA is TGTGCCAGCACCCTACAGGTTTGTGACTATGGCTACACCTTC.

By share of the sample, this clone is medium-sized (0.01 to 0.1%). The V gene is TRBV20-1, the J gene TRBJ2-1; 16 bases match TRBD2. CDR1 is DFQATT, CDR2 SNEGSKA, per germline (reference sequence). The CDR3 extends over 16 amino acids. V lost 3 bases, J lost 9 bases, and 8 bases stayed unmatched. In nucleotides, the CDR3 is TGCAGTGCTAGTTCCGGGACTAGCGGGAGGGCCAGTGAGCAGTTCTTC. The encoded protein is CSASSGTSGRASEQFF.

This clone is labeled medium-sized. CDR3 sequence reads: CASSLVETGYGYTF. For the CDR3, the DNA is TGTGCCAGCAGCTTAGTGGAGACAGGTTATGGCTACACCTTC. The chain couples TRBV7-6 to TRBJ1-2, with D maybe TRBD1 (6 bases). Looked up from germline, CDR1 is SGHVS and CDR2 is FNYEAQ. The CDR3 extends over 14 amino acids. The V and J ends lost 1 base and 5 bases respectively, with 11 bases between them.

Here the CDR3 DNA reads TGTGCCAGCAGCCTTAGACAGGGCGGGGAGCTGTTTTTT. Residues: CASSLRQGGELFF. J is TRBJ2-2 and V is TRBV12-3 or TRBV12-4, with TRBD1 identical over 7 bases. V lost 6 bases and J lost 7; bases outside the gene matches: 5. The length of the CDR3 is 13 residues.

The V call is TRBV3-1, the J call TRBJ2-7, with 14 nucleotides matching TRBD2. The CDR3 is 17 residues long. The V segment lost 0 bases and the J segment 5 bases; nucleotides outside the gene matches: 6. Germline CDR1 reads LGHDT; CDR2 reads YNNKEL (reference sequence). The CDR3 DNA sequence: TGTGCCAGCAGCCAAGATACGGGACTAGCGGGAGTTGACGAGCAGTACTTC. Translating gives CASSQDTGLAGVDEQYF.

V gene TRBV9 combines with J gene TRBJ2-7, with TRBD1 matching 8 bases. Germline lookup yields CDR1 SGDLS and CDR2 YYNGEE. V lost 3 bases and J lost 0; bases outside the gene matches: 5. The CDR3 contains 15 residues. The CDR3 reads CASSGNTGGSYEQYF. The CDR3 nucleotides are TGTGCCAGCAGCGGAAACACAGGGGGCTCCTACGAGCAGTACTTC.

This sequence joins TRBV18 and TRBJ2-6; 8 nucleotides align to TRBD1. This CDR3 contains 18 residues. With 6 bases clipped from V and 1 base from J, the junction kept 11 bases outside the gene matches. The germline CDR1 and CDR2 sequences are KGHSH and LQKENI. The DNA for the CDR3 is TGTGCCAGCTCTCAGGGACAGGCCTTATTGTCTGGGGCCAACGTCCTGACTTTC. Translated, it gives CASSQGQALLSGANVLTF. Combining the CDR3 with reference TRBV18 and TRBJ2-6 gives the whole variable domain NAGVMQNPRHLVRRRGQEARLRCSPMKGHSHVYWYRQLPEEGLKFMVYLQKENIIDESGMPKERFSAEFPKEGPSILRIQQVVRGDSAAYFCASSQGQALLSGANVLTFGAGSRLTVL.

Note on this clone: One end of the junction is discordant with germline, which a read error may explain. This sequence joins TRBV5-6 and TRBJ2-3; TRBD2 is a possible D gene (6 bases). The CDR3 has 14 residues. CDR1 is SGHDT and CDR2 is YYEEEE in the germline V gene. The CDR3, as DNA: TGTGCCAGCAGCTTGACGGGACTCACAGATACGCATTATTTT. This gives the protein CASSLTGLTDTHYF.

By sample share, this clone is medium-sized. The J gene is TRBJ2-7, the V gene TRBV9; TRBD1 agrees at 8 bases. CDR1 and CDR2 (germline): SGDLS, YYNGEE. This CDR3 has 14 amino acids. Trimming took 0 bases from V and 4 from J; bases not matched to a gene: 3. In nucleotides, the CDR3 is TGTGCCAGCAGCGTAGCTGACAGGGGATACGAGCAGTACTTC. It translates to CASSVADRGYEQYF.

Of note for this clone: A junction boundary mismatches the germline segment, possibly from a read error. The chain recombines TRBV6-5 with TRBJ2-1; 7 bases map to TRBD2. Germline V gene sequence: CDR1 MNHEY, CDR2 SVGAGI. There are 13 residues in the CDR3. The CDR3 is CASSYRLAAEHLF. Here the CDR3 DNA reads TGTGCCAGCAGTTATCGGCTAGCGGCTGAGCATCTCTTC.

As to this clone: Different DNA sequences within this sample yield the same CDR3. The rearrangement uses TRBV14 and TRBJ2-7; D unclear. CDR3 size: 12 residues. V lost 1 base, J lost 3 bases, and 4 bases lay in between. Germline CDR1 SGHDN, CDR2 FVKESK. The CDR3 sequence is CASSQGGYEQYF. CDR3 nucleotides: TGTGCCAGCAGCCAAGGCGGCTACGAGCAGTACTTC.

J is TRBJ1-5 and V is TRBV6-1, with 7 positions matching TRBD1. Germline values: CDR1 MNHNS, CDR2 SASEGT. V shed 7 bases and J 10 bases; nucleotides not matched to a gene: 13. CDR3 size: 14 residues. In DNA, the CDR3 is TGTGCCAGCACTCTGGGAGGGGGCTGGCATCCCCAGCATTTT. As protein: CASTLGGGWHPQHF.

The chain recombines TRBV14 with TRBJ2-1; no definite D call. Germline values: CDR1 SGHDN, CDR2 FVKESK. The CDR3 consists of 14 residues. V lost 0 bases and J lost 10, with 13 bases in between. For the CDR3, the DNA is TGTGCCAGCAGCCAAGATATGTCTATCCGGGAGCAGTTCTTC. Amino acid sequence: CASSQDMSIREQFF.

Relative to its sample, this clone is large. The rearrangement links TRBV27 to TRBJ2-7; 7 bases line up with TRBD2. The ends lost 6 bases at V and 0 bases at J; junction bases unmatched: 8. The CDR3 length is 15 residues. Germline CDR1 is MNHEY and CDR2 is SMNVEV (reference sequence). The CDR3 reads CASSTRGGLSYEQYF. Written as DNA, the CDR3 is TGTGCCAGCAGCACCCGCGGGGGACTCTCCTACGAGCAGTACTTC.

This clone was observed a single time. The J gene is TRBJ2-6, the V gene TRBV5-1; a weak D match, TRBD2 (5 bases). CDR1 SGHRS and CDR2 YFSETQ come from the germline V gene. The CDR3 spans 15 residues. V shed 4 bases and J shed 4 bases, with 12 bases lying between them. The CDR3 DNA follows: TGCGCCAGCAGCCCGGCGGACTCCGGGGCCAACGTCCTGACTTTC. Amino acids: CASSPADSGANVLTF.

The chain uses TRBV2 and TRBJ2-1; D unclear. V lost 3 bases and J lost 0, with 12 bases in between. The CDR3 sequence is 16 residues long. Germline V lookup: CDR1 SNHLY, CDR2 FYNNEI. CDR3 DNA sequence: TGTGCCAGCAGTGAGGCGGAACCGAGCTCCTACAATGAGCAGTTCTTC. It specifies CASSEAEPSSYNEQFF. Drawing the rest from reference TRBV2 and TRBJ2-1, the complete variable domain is EPEVTQTPSHQVTQMGQEVILRCVPISNHLYFYWYRQILGQKVEFLVSFYNNEISEKSEIFDDQFSVERPDGSNFTLKIRSTKLEDSAMYFCASSEAEPSSYNEQFFGPGTRLTVL.

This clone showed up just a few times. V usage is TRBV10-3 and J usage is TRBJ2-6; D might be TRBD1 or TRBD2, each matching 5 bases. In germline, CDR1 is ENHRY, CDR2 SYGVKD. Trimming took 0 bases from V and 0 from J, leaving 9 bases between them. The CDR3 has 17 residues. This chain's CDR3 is CAISESGRISGANVLTF. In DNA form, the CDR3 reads TGTGCCATCAGTGAGTCGGGACGTATCTCTGGGGCCAACGTCCTGACTTTC.

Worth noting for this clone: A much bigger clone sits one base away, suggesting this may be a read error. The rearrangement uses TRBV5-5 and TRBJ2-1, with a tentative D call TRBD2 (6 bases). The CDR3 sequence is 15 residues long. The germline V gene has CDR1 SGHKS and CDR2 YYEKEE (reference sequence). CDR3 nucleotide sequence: TGTTCCAGCAGCTTTTTTGCTAGCGCACACAATGAGCAGTTCTTC. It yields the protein CSSSFFASAHNEQFF.